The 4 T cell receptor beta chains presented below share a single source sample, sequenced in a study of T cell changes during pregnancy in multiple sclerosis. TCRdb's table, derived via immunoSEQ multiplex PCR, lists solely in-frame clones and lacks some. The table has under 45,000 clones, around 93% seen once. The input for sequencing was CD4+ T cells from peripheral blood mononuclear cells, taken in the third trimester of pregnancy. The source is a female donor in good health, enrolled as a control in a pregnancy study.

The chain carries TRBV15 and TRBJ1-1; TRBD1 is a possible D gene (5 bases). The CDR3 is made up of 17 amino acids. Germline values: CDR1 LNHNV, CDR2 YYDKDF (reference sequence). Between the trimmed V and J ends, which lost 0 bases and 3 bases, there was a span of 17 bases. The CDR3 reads CATSREITTATYTEAFF. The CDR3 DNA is TGTGCCACCAGCAGAGAGATAACGACAGCGACGTACACTGAAGCTTTCTTT.

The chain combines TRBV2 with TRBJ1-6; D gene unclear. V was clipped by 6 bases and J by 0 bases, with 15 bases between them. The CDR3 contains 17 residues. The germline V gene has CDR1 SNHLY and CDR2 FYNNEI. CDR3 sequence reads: CASRDSKSSSYNSPLHF. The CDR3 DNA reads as TGTGCCAGCAGGGACTCCAAATCAAGCTCCTATAATTCACCCCTCCACTTT.

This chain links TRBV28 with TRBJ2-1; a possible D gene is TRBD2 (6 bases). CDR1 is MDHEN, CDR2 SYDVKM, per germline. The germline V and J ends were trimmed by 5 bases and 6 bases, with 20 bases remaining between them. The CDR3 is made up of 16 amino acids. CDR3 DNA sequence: TGTGCCAGCAGTCCCCAGGGTGAGGGGAGGATCAATGAGCAGTTCTTC. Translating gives CASSPQGEGRINEQFF.

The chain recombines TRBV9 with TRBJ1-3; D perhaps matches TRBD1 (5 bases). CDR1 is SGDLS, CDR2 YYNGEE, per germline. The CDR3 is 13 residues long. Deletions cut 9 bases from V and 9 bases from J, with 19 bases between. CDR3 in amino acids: CATRAGPGGTIYF. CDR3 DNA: TGTGCCACCCGAGCGGGGCCTGGAGGCACCATATATTTT.